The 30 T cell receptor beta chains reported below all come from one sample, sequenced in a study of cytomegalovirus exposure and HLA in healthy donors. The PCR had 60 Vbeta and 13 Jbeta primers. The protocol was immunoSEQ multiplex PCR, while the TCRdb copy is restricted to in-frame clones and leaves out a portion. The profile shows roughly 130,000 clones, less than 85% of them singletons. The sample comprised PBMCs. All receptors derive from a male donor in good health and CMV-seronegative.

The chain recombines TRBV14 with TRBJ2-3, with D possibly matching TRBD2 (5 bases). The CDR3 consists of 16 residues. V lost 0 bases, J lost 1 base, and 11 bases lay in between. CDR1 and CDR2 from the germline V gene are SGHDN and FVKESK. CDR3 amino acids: CASSQDEGFGTDTQYF. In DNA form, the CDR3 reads TGTGCCAGCAGCCAAGATGAGGGTTTTGGCACAGATACGCAGTATTTT.

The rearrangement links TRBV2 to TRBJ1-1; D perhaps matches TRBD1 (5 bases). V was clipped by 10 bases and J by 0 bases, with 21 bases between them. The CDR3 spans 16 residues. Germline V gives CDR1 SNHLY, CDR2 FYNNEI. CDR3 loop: CAILRSGISMNTEAFF. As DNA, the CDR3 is TGTGCCATTCTCCGTTCAGGGATAAGCATGAACACTGAAGCTTTCTTT.

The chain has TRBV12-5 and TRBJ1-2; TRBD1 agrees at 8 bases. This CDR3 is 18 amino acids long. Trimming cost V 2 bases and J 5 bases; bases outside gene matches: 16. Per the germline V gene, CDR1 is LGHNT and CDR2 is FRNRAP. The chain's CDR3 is CASGLTPSFDRGTYGYTF. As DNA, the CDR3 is TGTGCTAGTGGTTTGACCCCGTCCTTCGACAGGGGCACTTATGGCTACACCTTC.

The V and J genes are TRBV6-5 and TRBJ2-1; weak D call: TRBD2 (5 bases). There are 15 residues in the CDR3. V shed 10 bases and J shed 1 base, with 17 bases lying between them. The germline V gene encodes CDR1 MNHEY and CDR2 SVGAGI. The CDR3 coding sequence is TGTGCCACCACCCCCCAAGCGGAATCCTACAATGAGCAGTTCTTC. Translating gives CATTPQAESYNEQFF.

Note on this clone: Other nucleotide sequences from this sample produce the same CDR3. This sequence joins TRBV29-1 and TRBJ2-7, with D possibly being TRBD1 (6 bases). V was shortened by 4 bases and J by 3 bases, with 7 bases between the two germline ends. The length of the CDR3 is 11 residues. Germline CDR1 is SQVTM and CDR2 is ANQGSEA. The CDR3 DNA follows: TGCAGCGTTGGAGGGGGCTACGAGCAGTACTTC. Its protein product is CSVGGGYEQYF.

As DNA, the CDR3 is TGTGCCTGGAGTGTAGGGGATCAGGGCCGTACGTTCTTC. Amino acids: CAWSVGDQGRTFF. The chain joins TRBV30 to TRBJ2-1; D possibly corresponds to TRBD1 (5 bases). The CDR3 spans 13 residues. Germline values: CDR1 GTSNPN, CDR2 SVGIG (reference sequence). V was clipped by 0 bases and J by 15 bases, with 18 bases between them.

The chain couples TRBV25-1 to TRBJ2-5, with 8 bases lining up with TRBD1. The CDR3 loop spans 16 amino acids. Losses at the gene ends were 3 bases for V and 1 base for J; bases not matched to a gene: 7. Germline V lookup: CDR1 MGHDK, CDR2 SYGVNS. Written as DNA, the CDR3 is TGTGCCAGCAGTGACGACCGACAGGGGCCCCAAGAGACCCAGTACTTC. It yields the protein CASSDDRQGPQETQYF. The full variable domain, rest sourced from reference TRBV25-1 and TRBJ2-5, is EADIYQTPRYLVIGTGKKITLECSQTMGHDKMYWYQQDPGMELHLIHYSYGVNSTEKGDLSSESTVSRIRTEHFPLTLESARPSHTSQYLCASSDDRQGPQETQYFGPGTRLLVL.

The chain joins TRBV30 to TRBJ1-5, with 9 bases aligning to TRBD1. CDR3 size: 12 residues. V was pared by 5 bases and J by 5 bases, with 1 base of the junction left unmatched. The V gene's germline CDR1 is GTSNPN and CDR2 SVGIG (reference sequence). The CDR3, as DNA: TGTGCCTGGGGACAGGGGTATCAGCCCCAGCATTTT. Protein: CAWGQGYQPQHF.

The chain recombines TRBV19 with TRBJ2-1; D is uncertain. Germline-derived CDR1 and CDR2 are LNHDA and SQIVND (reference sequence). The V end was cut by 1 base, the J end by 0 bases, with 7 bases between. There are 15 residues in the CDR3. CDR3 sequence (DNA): TGTGCCAGTAGTATAGCCGTTTTCTCCTACAATGAGCAGTTCTTC. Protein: CASSIAVFSYNEQFF.

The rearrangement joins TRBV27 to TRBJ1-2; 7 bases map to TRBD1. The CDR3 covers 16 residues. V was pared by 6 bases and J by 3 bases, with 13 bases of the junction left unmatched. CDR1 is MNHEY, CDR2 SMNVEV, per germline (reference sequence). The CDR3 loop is CASSSPRQGRHYGYTF. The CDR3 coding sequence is TGTGCCAGCAGCTCCCCTAGACAGGGACGCCACTATGGCTACACCTTC.

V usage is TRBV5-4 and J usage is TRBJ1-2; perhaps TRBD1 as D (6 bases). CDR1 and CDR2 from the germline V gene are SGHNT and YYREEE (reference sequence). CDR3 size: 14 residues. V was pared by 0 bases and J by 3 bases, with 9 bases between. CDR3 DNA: TGTGCCAGCAGCTTGGGGGCAGGGGACTATGGCTACACCTTC. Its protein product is CASSLGAGDYGYTF.

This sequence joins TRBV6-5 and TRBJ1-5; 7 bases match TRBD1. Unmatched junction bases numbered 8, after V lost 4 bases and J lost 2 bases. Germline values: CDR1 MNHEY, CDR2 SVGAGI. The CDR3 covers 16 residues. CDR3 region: CASSSRTGTGNQPQHF. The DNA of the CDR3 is TGTGCCAGCAGTTCTAGGACAGGCACTGGCAATCAGCCCCAGCATTTT.

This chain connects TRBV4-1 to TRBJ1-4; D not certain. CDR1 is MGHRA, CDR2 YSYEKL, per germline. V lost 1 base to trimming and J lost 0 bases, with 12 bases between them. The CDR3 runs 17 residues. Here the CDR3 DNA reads TGCGCCAGCAGCCAAGGGGCGAGTATCCCAACTAATGAAAAACTGTTTTTT. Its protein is CASSQGASIPTNEKLFF.

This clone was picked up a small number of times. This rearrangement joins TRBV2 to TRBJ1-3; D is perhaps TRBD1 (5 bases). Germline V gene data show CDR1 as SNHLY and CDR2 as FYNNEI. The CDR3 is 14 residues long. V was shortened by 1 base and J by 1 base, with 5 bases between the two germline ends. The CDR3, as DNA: TGTGCCAGCAGTGAAGAGGGGTCTGGAAACACCATATATTTT. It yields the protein CASSEEGSGNTIYF.

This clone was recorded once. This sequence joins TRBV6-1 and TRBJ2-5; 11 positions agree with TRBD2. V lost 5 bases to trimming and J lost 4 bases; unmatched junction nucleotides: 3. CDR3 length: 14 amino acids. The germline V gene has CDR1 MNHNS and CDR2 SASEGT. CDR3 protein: CASSIGLAGETQYF. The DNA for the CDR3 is TGTGCCAGCAGTATCGGACTAGCGGGAGAGACCCAGTACTTC.

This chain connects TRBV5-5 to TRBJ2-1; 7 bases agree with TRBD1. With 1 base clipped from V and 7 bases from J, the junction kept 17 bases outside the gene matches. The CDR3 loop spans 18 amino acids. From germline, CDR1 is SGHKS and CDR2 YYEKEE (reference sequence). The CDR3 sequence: CASSLTTSRTGSLNEQFF. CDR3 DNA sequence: TGTGCCAGCAGCTTGACGACTTCTCGGACAGGATCCCTTAATGAGCAGTTCTTC.

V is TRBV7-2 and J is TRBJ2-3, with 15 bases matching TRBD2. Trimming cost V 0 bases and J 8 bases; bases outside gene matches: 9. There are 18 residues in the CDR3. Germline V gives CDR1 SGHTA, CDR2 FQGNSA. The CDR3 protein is CASSLAHGLAGGPATQYF. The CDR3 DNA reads TGTGCCAGCAGCTTAGCGCATGGACTAGCGGGAGGGCCTGCTACGCAGTATTTT.

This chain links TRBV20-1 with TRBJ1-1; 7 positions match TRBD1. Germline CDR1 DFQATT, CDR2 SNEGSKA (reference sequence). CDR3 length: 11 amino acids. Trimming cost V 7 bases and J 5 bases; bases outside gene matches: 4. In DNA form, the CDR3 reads TGCAGTGACAGGGGAGGAACTGAAGCTTTCTTT. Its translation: CSDRGGTEAFF.

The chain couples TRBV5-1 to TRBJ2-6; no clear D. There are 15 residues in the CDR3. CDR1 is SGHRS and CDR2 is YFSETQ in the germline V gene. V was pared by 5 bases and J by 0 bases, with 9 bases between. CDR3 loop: CASRPTLSGANVLTF. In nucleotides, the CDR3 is TGCGCCAGCAGACCGACACTCTCTGGGGCCAACGTCCTGACTTTC.

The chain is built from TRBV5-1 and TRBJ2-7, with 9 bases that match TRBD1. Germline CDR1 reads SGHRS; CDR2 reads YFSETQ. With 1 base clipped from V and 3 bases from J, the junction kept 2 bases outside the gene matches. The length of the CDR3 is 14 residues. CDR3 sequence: CASSLTGGHYEQYF. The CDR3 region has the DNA TGCGCCAGCAGCTTGACAGGGGGCCACTACGAGCAGTACTTC.

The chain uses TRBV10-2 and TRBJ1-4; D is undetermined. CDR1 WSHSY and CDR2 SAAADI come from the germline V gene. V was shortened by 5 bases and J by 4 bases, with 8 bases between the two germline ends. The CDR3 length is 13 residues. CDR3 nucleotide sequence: TGCGCCAGCAGTCCCCGGGGTAATGAAAAACTGTTTTTT. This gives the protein CASSPRGNEKLFF.

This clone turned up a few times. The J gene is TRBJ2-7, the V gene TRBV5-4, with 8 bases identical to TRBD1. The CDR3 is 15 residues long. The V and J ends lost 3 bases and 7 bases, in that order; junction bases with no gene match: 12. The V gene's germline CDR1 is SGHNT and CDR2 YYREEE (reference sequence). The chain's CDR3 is CASSSNGQGRSEQYF. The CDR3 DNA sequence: TGTGCCAGCAGCTCCAACGGACAGGGCCGCTCAGAGCAGTACTTC.

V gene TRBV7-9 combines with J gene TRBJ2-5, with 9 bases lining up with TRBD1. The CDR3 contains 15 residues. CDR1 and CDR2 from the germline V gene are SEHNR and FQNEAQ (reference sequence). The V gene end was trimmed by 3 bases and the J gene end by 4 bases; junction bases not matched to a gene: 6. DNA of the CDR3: TGTGCCAGCAGCTTCCTGACAGGGGGAAGAGAGACCCAGTACTTC. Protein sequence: CASSFLTGGRETQYF.

CDR3 DNA: TGTGCCAGTAGTAGAACCGGGACAGGGGGCACCGGGGAGCTGTTTTTT. Translated: CASSRTGTGGTGELFF. The V and J genes are TRBV19 and TRBJ2-2; 11 positions match TRBD1. This CDR3 is built from 16 residues. Germline V gives CDR1 LNHDA, CDR2 SQIVND (reference sequence). J gave up 4 bases and V 4 bases, and 5 bases lay outside the gene matches.

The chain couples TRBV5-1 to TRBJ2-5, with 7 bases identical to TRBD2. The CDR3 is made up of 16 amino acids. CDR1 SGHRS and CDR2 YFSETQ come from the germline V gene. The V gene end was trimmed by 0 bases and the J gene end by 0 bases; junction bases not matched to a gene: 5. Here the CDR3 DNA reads TGCGCCAGCAGCTTGGCGGCTAGCGGAAACCAAGAGACCCAGTACTTC. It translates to CASSLAASGNQETQYF.

The CDR3 DNA is TGTGCCAGCAGCGTAGCTGGCAACATGAACACTGAAGCTTTCTTT. It yields the protein CASSVAGNMNTEAFF. This chain links TRBV9 with TRBJ1-1; D uncertain. Germline V gene lookup returns CDR1 SGDLS and CDR2 YYNGEE. The V end was cut by 0 bases, the J end by 0 bases, with 9 bases between. CDR3 length equals 15 residues. The whole variable domain, filled in from reference TRBV9 and TRBJ1-1, reads DSGVTQTPKHLITATGQRVTLRCSPRSGDLSVYWYQQSLDQGLQFLIQYYNGEERAKGNILERFSAQQFPDLHSELNLSSLELGDSALYFCASSVAGNMNTEAFFGQGTRLTVV.

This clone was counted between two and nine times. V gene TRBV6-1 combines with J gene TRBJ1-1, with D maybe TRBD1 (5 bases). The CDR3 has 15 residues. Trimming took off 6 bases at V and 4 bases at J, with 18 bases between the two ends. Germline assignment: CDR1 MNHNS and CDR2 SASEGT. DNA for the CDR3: TGTGCCAGCAGGATCACTCCAGGGCTGGGCACTGAAGCTTTCTTT. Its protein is CASRITPGLGTEAFF.

The CDR3 DNA reads TGTGCCAGCAGCTTGGGGGGACAGGGATTCTATGGCTACACCTTC. It codes for CASSLGGQGFYGYTF. V and J are TRBV5-8 and TRBJ1-2; 9 bases are shared with TRBD1. CDR3 length: 15 amino acids. The J segment lost 4 bases and the V segment lost 0 bases, leaving 4 bases of the junction unmatched. The germline V gene has CDR1 SGHTS and CDR2 YDEGEE.

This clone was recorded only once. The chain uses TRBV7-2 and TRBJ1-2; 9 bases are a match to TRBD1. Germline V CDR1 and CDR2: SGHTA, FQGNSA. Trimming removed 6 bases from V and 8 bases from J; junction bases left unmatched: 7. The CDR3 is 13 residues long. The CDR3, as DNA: TGTGCCAGCAGTTCCAGACAGGGGGGAGGCTACACCTTC. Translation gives CASSSRQGGGYTF.

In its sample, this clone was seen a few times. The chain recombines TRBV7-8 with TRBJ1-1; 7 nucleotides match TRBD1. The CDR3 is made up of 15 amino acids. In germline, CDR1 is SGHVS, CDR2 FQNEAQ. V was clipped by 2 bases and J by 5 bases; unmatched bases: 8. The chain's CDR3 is CASSLQTGLMTEAFF. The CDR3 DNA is TGTGCCAGCAGCTTACAGACAGGGTTAATGACTGAAGCTTTCTTT.